This TCR beta chain was obtained from a study of blood T cell repertoires in COVID-19. Across the whole study: Acute and convalescent COVID-19 specimens originated in the United States, Italy and Spain.

The authors' processing: Counts of nucleated cells, estimated from reference gene primer amplification, were obtained. Assay: immunoSEQ multiplex PCR; the TCRdb copy retains only in-frame clones and omits some. For V, J and clone size, that table is used; D and trimming come from the DNA. This sample carries hundreds of thousands of clones, 85% to 90% of them seen once, and the ten largest clones take 4.5% to 7.5%. This CDR3 has 20 amino acids. V is TRBV21-1 and J is TRBJ2-7; the tabulated D call, TRBD1, remains unverified against the DNA. TRBV21-1 counts as a pseudogene. The sequenced sample was peripheral blood. The receptor's source is a man at least 80 years old with acute or convalescent COVID-19. In nucleotides, the CDR3 is TGTGCCAGCCTCGAAGGGGCGACGTATCCCACCACCCGATCTCACCGGGAGCAGTACGTC. It translates to CASLEGATYPTTRSHREQYV.